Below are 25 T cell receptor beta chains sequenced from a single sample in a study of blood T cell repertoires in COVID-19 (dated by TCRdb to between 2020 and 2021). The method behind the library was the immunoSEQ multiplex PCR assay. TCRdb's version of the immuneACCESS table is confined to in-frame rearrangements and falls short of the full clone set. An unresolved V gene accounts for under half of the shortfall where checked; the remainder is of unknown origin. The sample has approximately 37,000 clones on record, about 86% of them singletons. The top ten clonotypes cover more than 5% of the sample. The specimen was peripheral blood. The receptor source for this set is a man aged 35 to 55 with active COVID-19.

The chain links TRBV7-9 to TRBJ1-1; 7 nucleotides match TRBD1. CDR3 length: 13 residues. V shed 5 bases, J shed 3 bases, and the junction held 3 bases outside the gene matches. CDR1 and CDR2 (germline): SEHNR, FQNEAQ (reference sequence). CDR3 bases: TGTGCCAGCAGCCAGGGACAGCACACTGAAGCTTTCTTT. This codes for CASSQGQHTEAFF. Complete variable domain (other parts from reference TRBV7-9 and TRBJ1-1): DTGVSQNPRHKITKRGQNVTFRCDPISEHNRLYWYRQTLGQGPEFLTYFQNEAQLEKSRLLSDRFSAERPKGSFSTLEIQRTEQGDSAMYLCASSQGQHTEAFFGQGTRLTVV.

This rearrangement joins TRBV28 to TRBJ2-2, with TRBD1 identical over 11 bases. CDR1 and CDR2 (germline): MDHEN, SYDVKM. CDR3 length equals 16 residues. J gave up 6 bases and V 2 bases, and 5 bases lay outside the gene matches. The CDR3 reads CASSLRGQGGSGELFF. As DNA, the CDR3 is TGTGCCAGCAGTTTAAGGGGACAGGGGGGATCCGGGGAGCTGTTTTTT.

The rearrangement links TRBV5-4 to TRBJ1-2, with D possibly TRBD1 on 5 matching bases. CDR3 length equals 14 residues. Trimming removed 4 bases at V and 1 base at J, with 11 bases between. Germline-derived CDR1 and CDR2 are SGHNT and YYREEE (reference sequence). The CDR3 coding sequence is TGTGCCAGCAGCAGCGGGGGGGTTAACTATGGCTACACCTTC. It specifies CASSSGGVNYGYTF.

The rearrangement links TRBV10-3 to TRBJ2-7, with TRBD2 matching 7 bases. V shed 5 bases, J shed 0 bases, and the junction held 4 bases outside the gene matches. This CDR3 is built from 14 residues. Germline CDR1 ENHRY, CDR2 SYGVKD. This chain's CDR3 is CAISRREGSYEQYF. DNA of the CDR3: TGTGCCATCAGTCGCAGGGAGGGCTCCTACGAGCAGTACTTC.

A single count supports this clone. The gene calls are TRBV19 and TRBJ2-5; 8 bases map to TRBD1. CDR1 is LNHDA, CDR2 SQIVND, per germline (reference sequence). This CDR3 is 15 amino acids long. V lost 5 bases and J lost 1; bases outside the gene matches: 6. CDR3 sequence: CASSDRGAAQETQYF. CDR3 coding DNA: TGTGCCAGTAGTGACAGGGGAGCTGCCCAAGAGACCCAGTACTTC.

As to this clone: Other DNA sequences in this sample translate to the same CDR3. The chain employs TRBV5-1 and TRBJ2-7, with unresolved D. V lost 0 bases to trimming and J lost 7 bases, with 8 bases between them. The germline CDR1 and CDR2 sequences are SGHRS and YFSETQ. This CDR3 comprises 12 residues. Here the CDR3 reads CASSLAGAEQYF. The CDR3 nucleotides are TGCGCCAGCAGCTTGGCCGGAGCGGAGCAGTACTTC.

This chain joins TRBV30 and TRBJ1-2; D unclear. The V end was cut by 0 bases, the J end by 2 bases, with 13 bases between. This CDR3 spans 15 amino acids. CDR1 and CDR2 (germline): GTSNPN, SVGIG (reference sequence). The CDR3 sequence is CAWSVGQVFNYGYTF. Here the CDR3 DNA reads TGTGCCTGGAGTGTAGGCCAGGTCTTCAACTATGGCTACACCTTC.

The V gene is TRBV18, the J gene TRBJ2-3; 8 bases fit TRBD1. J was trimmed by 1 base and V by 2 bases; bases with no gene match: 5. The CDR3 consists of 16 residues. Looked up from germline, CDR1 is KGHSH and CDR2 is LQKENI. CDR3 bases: TGTGCCAGCTCACCAACCAGGGGGCTTGGCACAGATACGCAGTATTTT. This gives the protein CASSPTRGLGTDTQYF.

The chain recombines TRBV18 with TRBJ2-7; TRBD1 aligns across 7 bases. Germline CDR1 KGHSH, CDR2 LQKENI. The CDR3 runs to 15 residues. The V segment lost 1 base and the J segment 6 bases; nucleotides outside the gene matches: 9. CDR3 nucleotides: TGTGCCAGCTCACCACGGGGACAGTCGGTCGGCGAGCAGTACTTC. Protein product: CASSPRGQSVGEQYF.

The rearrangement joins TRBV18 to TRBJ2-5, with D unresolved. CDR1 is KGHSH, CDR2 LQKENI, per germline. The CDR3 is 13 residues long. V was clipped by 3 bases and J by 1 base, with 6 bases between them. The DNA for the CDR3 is TGTGCCAGCTCACCGAGTCTCCAAGAGACCCAGTACTTC. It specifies CASSPSLQETQYF.

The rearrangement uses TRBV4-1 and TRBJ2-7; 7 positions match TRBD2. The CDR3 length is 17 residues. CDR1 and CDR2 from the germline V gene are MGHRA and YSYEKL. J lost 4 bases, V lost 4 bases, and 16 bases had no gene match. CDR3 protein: CASSPGIAQGGGYEQYF. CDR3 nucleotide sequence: TGCGCCAGCAGCCCGGGAATAGCTCAAGGCGGGGGATACGAGCAGTACTTC.

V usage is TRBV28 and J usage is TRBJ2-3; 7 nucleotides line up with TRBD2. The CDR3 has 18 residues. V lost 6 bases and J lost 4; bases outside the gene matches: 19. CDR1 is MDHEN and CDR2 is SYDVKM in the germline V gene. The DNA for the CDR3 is TGTGCCAGCAGCACCGCGCGTCGTGGGGCAGGGAGGGCAGATACGCAGTATTTT. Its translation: CASSTARRGAGRADTQYF.

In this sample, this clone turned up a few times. Here the CDR3 reads CASSQVGEQFF. The CDR3 coding sequence is TGTGCCAGCAGCCAAGTCGGTGAGCAGTTCTTC. J is TRBJ2-1 and V is TRBV3-1 (or the pseudogene TRBV3-2); D remains ambiguous. Trimming took off 1 base at V and 9 bases at J, with 4 bases between the two ends. CDR1 is LGHDT and CDR2 is YNNKEL in the germline V gene (reference sequence). The CDR3 contains 11 residues.

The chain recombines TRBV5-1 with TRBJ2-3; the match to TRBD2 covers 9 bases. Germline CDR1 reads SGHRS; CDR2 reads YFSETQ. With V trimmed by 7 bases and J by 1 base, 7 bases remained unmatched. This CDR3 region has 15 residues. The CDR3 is CASLRTSARTDTQYF. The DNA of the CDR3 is TGCGCCAGCCTTAGGACTAGCGCTCGCACAGATACGCAGTATTTT. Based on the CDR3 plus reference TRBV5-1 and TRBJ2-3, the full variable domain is KAGVTQTPRYLIKTRGQQVTLSCSPISGHRSVSWYQQTPGQGLQFLFEYFSETQRNKGNFPGRFSGRQFSNSRSEMNVSTLELGDSALYLCASLRTSARTDTQYFGPGTRLTVL.

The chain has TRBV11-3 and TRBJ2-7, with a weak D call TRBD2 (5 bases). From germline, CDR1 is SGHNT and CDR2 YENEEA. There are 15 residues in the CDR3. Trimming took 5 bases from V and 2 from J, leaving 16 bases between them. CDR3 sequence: CASSPRAGVTYEQYF. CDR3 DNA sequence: TGTGCCAGCAGCCCCCGCGCGGGTGTCACCTACGAGCAGTACTTC.

This CDR3 reads CASSLMGAGEQFF. The CDR3 DNA reads TGTGCCAGCAGTTTAATGGGGGCTGGTGAGCAGTTCTTC. The chain has TRBV12-3 or TRBV12-4 and TRBJ2-1, with D possibly being TRBD1 (6 bases). CDR3 size: 13 residues. The V end lost 2 bases, the J end lost 9 bases, and 11 bases lay between the germline ends.

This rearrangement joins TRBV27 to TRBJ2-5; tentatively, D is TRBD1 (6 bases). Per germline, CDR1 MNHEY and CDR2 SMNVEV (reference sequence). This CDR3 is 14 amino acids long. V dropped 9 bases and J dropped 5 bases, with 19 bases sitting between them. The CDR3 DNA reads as TGTGCCAGTCGCACCTTACAGGGTTACGAGACCCAGTACTTC. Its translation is CASRTLQGYETQYF.

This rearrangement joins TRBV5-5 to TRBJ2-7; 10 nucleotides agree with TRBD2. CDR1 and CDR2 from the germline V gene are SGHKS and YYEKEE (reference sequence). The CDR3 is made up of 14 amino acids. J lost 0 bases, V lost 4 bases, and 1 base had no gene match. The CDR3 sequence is CASSTSGNSYEQYF. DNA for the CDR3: TGTGCCAGCAGCACTAGCGGGAACTCCTACGAGCAGTACTTC.

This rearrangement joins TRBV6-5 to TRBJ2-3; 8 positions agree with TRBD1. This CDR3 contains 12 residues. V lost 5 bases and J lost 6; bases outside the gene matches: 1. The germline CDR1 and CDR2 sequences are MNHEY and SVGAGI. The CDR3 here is CASSRDRDTQYF. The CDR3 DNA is TGTGCCAGCAGTCGGGACAGGGATACGCAGTATTTT.

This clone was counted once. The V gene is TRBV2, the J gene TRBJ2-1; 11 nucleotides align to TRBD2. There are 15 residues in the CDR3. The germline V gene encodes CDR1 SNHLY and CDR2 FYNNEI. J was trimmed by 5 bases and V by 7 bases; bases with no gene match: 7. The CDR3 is CASIPGLAVNNEQFF. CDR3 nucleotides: TGTGCCAGCATCCCGGGACTAGCGGTAAACAATGAGCAGTTCTTC. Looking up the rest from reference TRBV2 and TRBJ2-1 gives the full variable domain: EPEVTQTPSHQVTQMGQEVILRCVPISNHLYFYWYRQILGQKVEFLVSFYNNEISEKSEIFDDQFSVERPDGSNFTLKIRSTKLEDSAMYFCASIPGLAVNNEQFFGPGTRLTVL.

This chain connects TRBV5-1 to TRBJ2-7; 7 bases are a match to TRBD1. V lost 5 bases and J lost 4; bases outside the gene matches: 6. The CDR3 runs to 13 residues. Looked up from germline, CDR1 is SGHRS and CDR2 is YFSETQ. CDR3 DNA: TGCGCCAGCAGACAGGGGAGTGGGTACGAGCAGTACTTC. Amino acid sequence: CASRQGSGYEQYF.

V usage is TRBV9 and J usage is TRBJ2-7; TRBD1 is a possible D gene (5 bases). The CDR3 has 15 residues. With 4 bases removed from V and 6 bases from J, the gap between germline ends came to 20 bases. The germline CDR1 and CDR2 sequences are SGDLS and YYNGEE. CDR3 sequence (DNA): TGTGCCAGCAGCTTTGATCAGGGCACGGGTGGCGAGCAGTACTTC. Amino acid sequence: CASSFDQGTGGEQYF.

CDR3 sequence: CASTPRDNTEAFF. Written as DNA, the CDR3 is TGTGCCAGCACCCCGCGGGATAACACTGAAGCTTTCTTT. The V gene is TRBV5-4, the J gene TRBJ1-1; D remains unclear. Germline V gene data show CDR1 as SGHNT and CDR2 as YYREEE (reference sequence). The CDR3 is made up of 13 amino acids. The V gene lost 6 bases and the J gene lost 2 bases, with 11 bases spanning the gap.

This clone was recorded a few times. The CDR3 bases are TGTGCCAGCAGCCGCACATTGGGACAGGGGATCTACGAGCAGTACTTC. Residues: CASSRTLGQGIYEQYF. The chain uses TRBV5-5 and TRBJ2-7, with TRBD1 matching 10 bases. The length of the CDR3 is 16 residues. CDR1 SGHKS and CDR2 YYEKEE come from the germline V gene (reference sequence). The V gene end was trimmed by 4 bases and the J gene end by 3 bases; junction bases not matched to a gene: 10.

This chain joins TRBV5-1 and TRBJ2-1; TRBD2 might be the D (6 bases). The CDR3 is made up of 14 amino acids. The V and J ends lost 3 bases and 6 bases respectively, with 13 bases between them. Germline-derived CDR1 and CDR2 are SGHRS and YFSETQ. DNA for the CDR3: TGCGCCAGCAGCTCCCCAACGGGAGTCAATGAGCAGTTCTTC. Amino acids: CASSSPTGVNEQFF.